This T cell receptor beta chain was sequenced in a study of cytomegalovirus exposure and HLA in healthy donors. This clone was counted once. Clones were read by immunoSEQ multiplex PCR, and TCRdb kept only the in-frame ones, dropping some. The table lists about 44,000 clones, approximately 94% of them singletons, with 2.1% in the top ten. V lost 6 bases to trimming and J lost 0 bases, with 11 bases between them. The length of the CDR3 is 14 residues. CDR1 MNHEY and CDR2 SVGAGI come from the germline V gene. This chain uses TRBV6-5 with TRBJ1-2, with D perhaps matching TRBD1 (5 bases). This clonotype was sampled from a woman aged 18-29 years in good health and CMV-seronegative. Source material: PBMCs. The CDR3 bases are TGTGCCAGCAGCCTGACAGAGGCTAACTATGGCTACACCTTC. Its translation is CASSLTEANYGYTF.